This T cell receptor beta chain was sequenced for a study of T-cell reconstitution after alpha-beta-depleted transplantation in children. This clonotype was seen only a few times. Unique molecular identifiers were incorporated into the prepared TCRbeta library. MiXCR was run by TCRdb on the PCR reads, yielding one entry per CDR3 protein. In the table there are around 600,000 distinct CDR3 sequences, roughly a tenth of which are singletons. After removal of 6 bases from V and 6 bases from J, the junction contained 12 bases not matched to a gene. CDR1 is DFQATT and CDR2 is SNEGSKA in the germline V gene (reference sequence). This CDR3 is built from 16 residues.

This rearrangement joins TRBV20-1 to TRBJ2-1; TRBD2 matches 12 bases. This receptor was identified in a human donor who donated a stem cell graft to a child with acute myeloid leukemia. Source: PBMCs from the stem cell graft donor, taken from the stem cell graft. CDR3 amino acids: CSAPRALAGGVNEQFF. CDR3 nucleotide sequence: TGCAGTGCCCCGAGGGCCCTAGCGGGAGGGGTCAATGAGCAGTTCTTC.